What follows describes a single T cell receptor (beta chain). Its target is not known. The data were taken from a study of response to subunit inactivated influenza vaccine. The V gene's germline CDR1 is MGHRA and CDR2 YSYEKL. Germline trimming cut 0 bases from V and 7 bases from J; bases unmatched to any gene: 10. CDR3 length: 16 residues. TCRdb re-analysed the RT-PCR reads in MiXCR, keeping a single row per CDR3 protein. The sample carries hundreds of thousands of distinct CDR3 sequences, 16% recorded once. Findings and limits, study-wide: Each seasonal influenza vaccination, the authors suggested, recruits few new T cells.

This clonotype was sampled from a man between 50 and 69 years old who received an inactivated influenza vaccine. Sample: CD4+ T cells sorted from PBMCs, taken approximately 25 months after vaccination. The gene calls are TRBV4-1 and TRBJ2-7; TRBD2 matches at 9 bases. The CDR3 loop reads CASSQDWAGGSREQYF. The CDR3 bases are TGCGCCAGCAGCCAAGATTGGGCGGGAGGGTCTCGGGAGCAGTACTTC.